These 25 T cell receptor beta chains were all obtained from the same sample, sequenced in a study of long-term antiretroviral therapy in people with HIV (dated by TCRdb to between 2021 and 2024). The immunoSEQ hsTCRB v3.0 assay was used at survey level resolution to sequence the TRB variable region. Here the immuneACCESS table is served through TCRdb, limited to in-frame sequences with V and J called. Missing clones are a known gap in these copies; in checked studies unresolved V genes cover under half, and the rest lacks a known reason. The sample contains some 9,600 clones, 84% of them found a single time. The ten largest clonotypes hold around 9.3% of the sample. Sequences were derived from unsorted PBMCs, sampled 0.3 years before starting antiretroviral therapy. The receptors stem from a man aged 25-45 years with HIV.

In this sample, this clone turned up once. This chain connects TRBV7-2 to TRBJ1-2; D may be TRBD1 (6 bases). Germline lookup yields CDR1 SGHTA and CDR2 FQGNSA. CDR3 length: 14 amino acids. The V end was cut by 2 bases, the J end by 4 bases, with 11 bases between. CDR3 bases: TGTGCCAGCAGCTTATACAGGGAGGGCTATGGCTACACCTTC. This translates into CASSLYREGYGYTF. The full variable domain, rest sourced from reference TRBV7-2 and TRBJ1-2, is GAGVSQSPSNKVTEKGKDVELRCDPISGHTALYWYRQSLGQGLEFLIYFQGNSAPDKSGLPSDRFSAERTGGSVSTLTIQRTQQEDSAVYLCASSLYREGYGYTFGSGTRLTVV.

The chain recombines TRBV6-5 with TRBJ1-2; 7 bases map to TRBD1. CDR3 length: 14 residues. The germline V gene encodes CDR1 MNHEY and CDR2 SVGAGI. The V and J ends lost 3 bases and 6 bases, in that order; junction bases with no gene match: 7. CDR3 in DNA: TGTGCCAGCAGTTATGTACAGGGGATGGATGGCTACACCTTC. Its protein is CASSYVQGMDGYTF.

The V and J genes are TRBV6-5 and TRBJ2-3; TRBD1 aligns across 11 bases. The germline V gene has CDR1 MNHEY and CDR2 SVGAGI. V was clipped by 1 base and J by 1 base; unmatched bases: 1. The CDR3 spans 16 residues. In nucleotides, the CDR3 is TGTGCCAGCAGTTACTGGACAGGGGGCGGCACAGATACGCAGTATTTT. It codes for CASSYWTGGGTDTQYF.

This chain links TRBV5-6 with TRBJ2-3; TRBD2 matches at 12 bases. The length of the CDR3 is 15 residues. Germline V gene lookup returns CDR1 SGHDT and CDR2 YYEEEE. Unmatched junction bases numbered 4, after V lost 0 bases and J lost 8 bases. The CDR3 sequence is CASSLEATSGGTQYF. CDR3 DNA: TGTGCCAGCAGCTTGGAAGCGACTAGCGGGGGTACGCAGTATTTT.

The genes are TRBV18 and TRBJ1-4; no clear D. Looked up from germline, CDR1 is KGHSH and CDR2 is LQKENI. There are 13 residues in the CDR3. V gave up 4 bases and J gave up 4 bases, with 7 bases separating them. DNA of the CDR3: TGTGCCAGCTCACTGGGCCTTAATGAAAAACTGTTTTTT. Its protein is CASSLGLNEKLFF. Drawing the rest from reference TRBV18 and TRBJ1-4, the complete variable domain is NAGVMQNPRHLVRRRGQEARLRCSPMKGHSHVYWYRQLPEEGLKFMVYLQKENIIDESGMPKERFSAEFPKEGPSILRIQQVVRGDSAAYFCASSLGLNEKLFFGSGTQLSVL.

V usage is TRBV29-1 and J usage is TRBJ2-3, with TRBD2 matching 9 bases. Per germline, CDR1 SQVTM and CDR2 ANQGSEA. The trim removed 6 bases at V and 4 bases at J, leaving 11 bases unmatched. CDR3 length: 15 residues. CDR3 amino acids: CSVTGGGRAPDTQYF. The CDR3 DNA is TGCAGCGTCACTGGGGGCGGGAGGGCCCCAGATACGCAGTATTTT.

A few counts support this clone. This chain links TRBV11-2 with TRBJ1-2; tentative D call: TRBD1 (5 bases). The CDR3 contains 14 residues. Between the trimmed V and J ends, which lost 6 bases and 5 bases, there was a span of 16 bases. CDR1 SGHAT and CDR2 FQNNGV come from the germline V gene. The CDR3 region has the DNA TGTGCCAGCAGTTCCGGGGGGTATGGTTATGGCTACACCTTC. Amino acids: CASSSGGYGYGYTF.

The chain links TRBV29-1 to TRBJ1-1; the D is unclear. Germline V lookup: CDR1 SQVTM, CDR2 ANQGSEA. This CDR3 has 14 amino acids. V lost 4 bases to trimming and J lost 1 base, with 13 bases between them. CDR3 sequence reads: CSVGRRRRNTEAFF. In nucleotides, the CDR3 is TGCAGCGTTGGTCGAAGGCGAAGGAACACTGAAGCTTTCTTT.

The chain carries TRBV27 and TRBJ2-7; TRBD2 agrees at 8 bases. CDR3 length: 15 amino acids. The trim removed 0 bases at V and 4 bases at J, leaving 5 bases unmatched. From germline, CDR1 is MNHEY and CDR2 SMNVEV (reference sequence). DNA of the CDR3: TGTGCCAGCAGTTTATCCCGGGAGGGACTGTACGAGCAGTACTTC. This gives the protein CASSLSREGLYEQYF.

This clone was detected only a few times. The chain employs TRBV6-1 and TRBJ1-2; D not resolved. The CDR3 has 12 residues. Germline V gene lookup returns CDR1 MNHNS and CDR2 SASEGT. V lost 3 bases to trimming and J lost 2 bases, with 4 bases between them. The CDR3 DNA sequence: TGTGCCAGCAGTGATGTAAACTATGGCTACACCTTC. Its translation is CASSDVNYGYTF.

This clone was seen only once. The chain recombines TRBV7-8 with TRBJ2-3; D gene ambiguous. Germline V CDR1 and CDR2: SGHVS, FQNEAQ. The CDR3 sequence is 12 residues long. With 1 base removed from V and 9 bases from J, the gap between germline ends came to 8 bases. CDR3: CASSLGATTQYF. CDR3 bases: TGTGCCAGCAGCTTAGGGGCAACCACGCAGTATTTT.

J is TRBJ1-2 and V is TRBV19, with 8 bases lining up with TRBD1. The CDR3 contains 14 residues. After removal of 1 base from V and 6 bases from J, the junction contained 4 bases not matched to a gene. Germline V gene sequence: CDR1 LNHDA, CDR2 SQIVND (reference sequence). Here the CDR3 DNA reads TGTGCCAGTAGTATAGTCCAGGGGGCGAATGGCTACACCTTC. This sequence encodes CASSIVQGANGYTF.

The rearrangement uses TRBV7-9 and TRBJ1-1; D uncertain. With 5 bases removed from V and 5 bases from J, the gap between germline ends came to 12 bases. Germline V gives CDR1 SEHNR, CDR2 FQNEAQ (reference sequence). The CDR3 length is 13 residues. The CDR3 is CASSPGWQTEAFF. Here the CDR3 DNA reads TGTGCCAGCAGCCCTGGATGGCAGACTGAAGCTTTCTTT.

The rearrangement links TRBV29-1 to TRBJ2-6, with D perhaps matching TRBD1 (5 bases). The CDR3 totals 13 residues. The V gene lost 6 bases and the J gene lost 2 bases, with 8 bases spanning the gap. Germline values: CDR1 SQVTM, CDR2 ANQGSEA. CDR3 region: CSVQDPGANVLTF. The CDR3 nucleotides read TGCAGCGTACAGGACCCTGGGGCCAACGTCCTGACTTTC.

V is TRBV5-1 and J is TRBJ2-2; 8 bases align to TRBD2. Germline V gives CDR1 SGHRS, CDR2 YFSETQ. J gave up 6 bases and V 2 bases, and 6 bases lay outside the gene matches. CDR3 length: 15 residues. CDR3 sequence reads: CASSFRRGVPGELFF. CDR3 sequence (DNA): TGCGCCAGCAGCTTCAGGCGGGGGGTACCCGGGGAGCTGTTTTTT.

The chain uses TRBV7-9 and TRBJ1-4; tentatively, D is TRBD1 (6 bases). CDR3 length: 15 amino acids. V was cut by 6 bases and J by 8 bases, with 19 bases left in between. Germline-derived CDR1 and CDR2 are SEHNR and FQNEAQ (reference sequence). The CDR3 coding sequence is TGTGCCAGCAGTATTGATGGGGGGGCTTGGGAAAAACTGTTTTTT. Protein sequence: CASSIDGGAWEKLFF.

This clone was counted a few times. The chain couples TRBV7-9 to TRBJ2-2; D possibly corresponds to TRBD2 (5 bases). CDR3 length equals 15 residues. V was cut by 1 base and J by 6 bases, with 12 bases left in between. Germline values: CDR1 SEHNR, CDR2 FQNEAQ (reference sequence). The CDR3 DNA is TGTGCCAGCAGCTTAGGAGCGGCTTCCCCCGGGGAGCTGTTTTTT. Its translation: CASSLGAASPGELFF.

The chain is built from TRBV7-9 and TRBJ1-1; TRBD1 matches 9 bases. This CDR3 is 15 amino acids long. Per germline, CDR1 SEHNR and CDR2 FQNEAQ (reference sequence). V was clipped by 1 base and J by 2 bases; unmatched bases: 2. DNA of the CDR3: TGTGCCAGCAGCTTAGGGACAGGGGAAAACACTGAAGCTTTCTTT. The encoded protein is CASSLGTGENTEAFF. The full variable domain, completed using reference TRBV7-9 and TRBJ1-1, is DTGVSQNPRHKITKRGQNVTFRCDPISEHNRLYWYRQTLGQGPEFLTYFQNEAQLEKSRLLSDRFSAERPKGSFSTLEIQRTEQGDSAMYLCASSLGTGENTEAFFGQGTRLTVV.

The chain couples TRBV5-1 to TRBJ2-2, with a weak D call TRBD1 (6 bases). The germline CDR1 and CDR2 sequences are SGHRS and YFSETQ. V shed 0 bases and J shed 5 bases, with 11 bases lying between them. The CDR3 has 15 residues. CDR3 in DNA: TGCGCCAGCAGCTTGGATCAGGGGTTGACCGGGGAGCTGTTTTTT. The encoded protein is CASSLDQGLTGELFF.

This clone was seen a handful of times. The rearrangement joins TRBV2 to TRBJ1-5; 7 bases are shared with TRBD1. Germline V gene data show CDR1 as SNHLY and CDR2 as FYNNEI. This CDR3 region has 15 residues. V dropped 3 bases and J dropped 9; count of bases not matched to a gene: 11. As DNA, the CDR3 is TGTGCCAGCAGTGAGATTGACAGGGAAAGGGCGCCCCAGCATTTT. It codes for CASSEIDRERAPQHF.

V is TRBV28 and J is TRBJ1-4, with TRBD1 as a possible D gene (6 bases). This CDR3 has 15 residues. Germline values: CDR1 MDHEN, CDR2 SYDVKM. Trimming took 3 bases from V and 3 from J, leaving 11 bases between them. The CDR3 DNA is TGTGCCAGCAGTTTCCACAGGGCGGCTAATGAAAAACTGTTTTTT. It translates to CASSFHRAANEKLFF.

As DNA, the CDR3 is TGTGCCAGCTCCTCAGGGGGGATCTACGAGCAGTACTTC. As protein: CASSSGGIYEQYF. The chain is built from TRBV6-1 and TRBJ2-7; D is possibly TRBD1 (7 bases). Germline CDR1 and CDR2: MNHNS and SASEGT. V was clipped by 8 bases and J by 3 bases, with 14 bases between them. The CDR3 sequence is 13 residues long.

In nucleotides, the CDR3 is TGTGCCAGCAGTTCCCCGGGGACAGCAAACACCGGGGAGCTGTTTTTT. Translating it yields CASSSPGTANTGELFF. The gene calls are TRBV6-6 and TRBJ2-2, with 7 positions matching TRBD1. This CDR3 has 16 residues. The trim removed 4 bases at V and 2 bases at J, leaving 7 bases unmatched. The germline V gene has CDR1 MNHNY and CDR2 SVGAGI (reference sequence).

The V call is TRBV29-1, the J call TRBJ1-1; 8 bases map to TRBD1. J lost 2 bases, V lost 7 bases, and 6 bases had no gene match. Per the germline V gene, CDR1 is SQVTM and CDR2 is ANQGSEA. CDR3 size: 13 residues. CDR3 DNA: TGCAGCGGTATGACAGGGGTCAACACTGAAGCTTTCTTT. Translated, it gives CSGMTGVNTEAFF.

In nucleotides, the CDR3 is TGTGCCAGCAGCGTAGCTAGCGGGGGACCGCAGCAGTTCTTC. Translation gives CASSVASGGPQQFF. The chain is built from TRBV9 and TRBJ2-1; 10 bases match TRBD2. The CDR3 covers 14 residues. With V trimmed by 0 bases and J by 11 bases, 5 bases remained unmatched. Germline V gives CDR1 SGDLS, CDR2 YYNGEE.